Described below is a single TCR beta chain sequence and its context. Its target is not known. V lost 6 bases to trimming and J lost 8 bases, with 13 bases between them. Germline values: CDR1 DFQATT, CDR2 SNEGSKA (reference sequence). The CDR3 loop spans 11 amino acids. TCRdb fed the 5' RACE reads into MiXCR, producing one record per CDR3 protein. The sample contains about 200,000 distinct CDR3 sequences, just over 9.5% of which appear only once. The sample comes from a study of T-cell memory formation after mild COVID-19. Whole-study results and caveats: Among CD4+ contracting clones, most were CM and EM, and CD8+ ones EMRA.

Sequenced input: PBMCs or a T cell subset sorted from them (not recorded which). This TCR derives from a young man who had mild COVID-19 (a few samples of this study predate the infection). Cell type and time point are not known. The chain links TRBV20-1 to TRBJ1-2; D is perhaps TRBD1 (5 bases). CDR3 loop: CSAITGAGYTF. As DNA, the CDR3 is TGCAGTGCGATCACCGGGGCGGGCTACACCTTC.